This TCR beta chain was sequenced for a study of graft-versus-host responses after intestinal transplantation. For the study at large: Multivisceral, liver-intestinal, or isolated intestinal grafts were transplanted into recipients. Once they had received anti-thymocyte globulin induction, all recipients took tacrolimus and steroids for about 3 years.

Germline CDR1 and CDR2: KGHSH and LQKENI. The CDR3 is 15 amino acids. V shed 0 bases and J shed 3 bases, with 12 bases lying between them. Measured with immunoSEQ multiplex PCR; TCRdb has only the in-frame clones, and not every one. In the table there are around 90,000 clones, approximately 92% of which are singletons. This clone appeared a few times. The target antigen is unknown. Sequencing was performed on unstimulated CD8+ T cells sorted from spleen or lymph node cells, taken before transplant. The chain links TRBV18 to TRBJ2-7, with D tentatively TRBD1 (6 bases). The TCR was taken from a human donor who was the organ donor for an intestinal transplant. Here the CDR3 reads CASSPPARGVYEQYF. The DNA of the CDR3 is TGTGCCAGCTCACCACCGGCCAGGGGAGTCTACGAGCAGTACTTC.